The next 13 T cell receptor beta chains were all read from a single sample in a study of T cells in Graves' hyperthyroidism and ophthalmopathy. Using RNA transcripts as the source, TCR beta CDR3 regions were amplified. Carried out on the TCR CDR3, a first-round RT-PCR used the HTBI primer set. Using its own MiXCR run on the multiplex PCR reads, TCRdb lists one record per CDR3 protein. The table records hundreds of thousands of distinct CDR3 sequences, roughly 45% of them present only once. The sequenced sample was peripheral blood or thyroid tissue (not recorded which). The receptor source for this set is an adult man with Graves' disease, either hyperthyroidism or ophthalmopathy (not recorded which).

Note on this clonotype: Since a much larger clone is just one base distant, this may be a read error. V gene TRBV10-3 combines with J gene TRBJ1-1; no reliable D call. V was cut by 3 bases and J by 3 bases, with 20 bases left in between. The CDR3 is made up of 17 amino acids. CDR1 is ENHRY and CDR2 is SYGVKD in the germline V gene. The CDR3 nucleotides read TGTGCCATCAGTGAAGTGGCAGGTACAACCGATGACACTGAAGCTTTCTTT. Protein sequence: CAISEVAGTTDDTEAFF.

Details on this clonotype: Relative to the germline gene, one junction end is altered; a read error may explain this. The chain employs TRBV7-2 and TRBJ2-7, with TRBD1 identical over 12 bases. Per the germline V gene, CDR1 is SGHTA and CDR2 is FQGNSA. The CDR3 runs 18 residues. The CDR3 DNA follows: TGCGCCAGCAGCCAGGAGGGGGGACAGGGGGCAAACGACTACGAGCAGTACTTC. Amino acids: CASSQEGGQGANDYEQYF.

V usage is TRBV2 and J usage is TRBJ2-7, with D maybe TRBD2 (5 bases). Germline CDR1 reads SNHLY; CDR2 reads FYNNEI. The V gene lost 7 bases and the J gene lost 6 bases, with 19 bases spanning the gap. This CDR3 has 14 amino acids. CDR3 in DNA: TGTGCCAGCAATCCAAAGATCGGGGATGGCGAGCAGTACTTC. It codes for CASNPKIGDGEQYF.

The rearrangement links TRBV29-1 to TRBJ1-2; the match to TRBD1 covers 8 bases. The junction had 7 bases not matched to a gene; V was cut back by 6 bases and J by 4 bases. Germline V gene lookup returns CDR1 SQVTM and CDR2 ANQGSEA. There are 13 residues in the CDR3. CDR3 loop: CSVDSGTGYGYTF. The CDR3 DNA reads as TGCAGCGTGGACTCCGGGACAGGCTATGGCTACACCTTC.

This clonotype was counted only a few times. The CDR3 region is CASSLRTSGTGELFF. CDR3 DNA: TGTGCCAGCAGCTTGCGGACTAGCGGCACCGGGGAGCTGTTTTTT. The chain links TRBV24-1 to TRBJ2-2; 10 bases align to TRBD2. V trimming: 11 bases; J trimming: 4 bases; junction bases outside the gene matches: 9. Germline assignment: CDR1 KGHDR and CDR2 SFDVKD. The CDR3 length is 15 residues.

This clonotype came up a few times. The chain employs TRBV19 and TRBJ1-5; 9 bases fit TRBD1. This CDR3 spans 19 amino acids. CDR1 LNHDA and CDR2 SQIVND come from the germline V gene (reference sequence). Trimming took 3 bases from V and 6 from J; bases not matched to a gene: 18. The CDR3 DNA reads as TGTGCCAGTAGTATCCCGGTTACCGGGACAGGGAGGCTCAGTCAGCCCCAGCATTTT. It yields the protein CASSIPVTGTGRLSQPQHF.

The V gene is TRBV20-1, the J gene TRBJ2-5; 9 nucleotides agree with TRBD2. V was pared by 5 bases and J by 5 bases, with 9 bases of the junction left unmatched. CDR3 length: 14 residues. CDR1 and CDR2 from the germline V gene are DFQATT and SNEGSKA (reference sequence). The CDR3 sequence: CSALPSGNRETQYF. In DNA form, the CDR3 reads TGCAGTGCTTTGCCTAGCGGGAATAGGGAGACCCAGTACTTC.

The chain joins TRBV7-8 to TRBJ1-3, with D tentatively TRBD1 (6 bases). CDR1 and CDR2 (germline): SGHVS, FQNEAQ. The ends were cut back, 5 bases at V and 4 bases at J, with 15 bases in the middle. CDR3 length equals 15 residues. The CDR3 bases are TGTGCCAGCAGCCGAACGCCGACAGGCGGAAACACCATATATTTT. It codes for CASSRTPTGGNTIYF. The complete variable domain, with remaining parts taken from reference TRBV7-8 and TRBJ1-3, reads GAGVSQSPRYKVAKRGQDVALRCDPISGHVSLFWYQQALGQGPEFLTYFQNEAQLDKSGLPSDRFFAERPEGSVSTLKIQRTQQEDSAVYLCASSRTPTGGNTIYFGEGSWLTVV.

This clonotype was recorded many times. The V and J genes are TRBV9 and TRBJ1-2, with D tentatively TRBD1 (6 bases). V was cut by 0 bases and J by 7 bases, with 16 bases left in between. CDR3 length: 15 amino acids. Germline V gives CDR1 SGDLS, CDR2 YYNGEE. Written as DNA, the CDR3 is TGTGCCAGCAGCGTAGCTACGGGGGGGGACATTGGCTACACCTTC. This encodes CASSVATGGDIGYTF.

This clonotype was counted only a few times. The V call is TRBV7-9, the J call TRBJ1-1; D may be TRBD1 (5 bases). Germline loops: CDR1 SEHNR, CDR2 FQNEAQ (reference sequence). This CDR3 comprises 16 residues. V lost 1 base and J 5 bases, leaving 17 bases between the germline ends. The CDR3 coding sequence is TGTGCCAGCAGCTTAGTGGTGGGGGGGGTGGATACTGAAGCTTTCTTT. Translated: CASSLVVGGVDTEAFF.

The genes are TRBV19 and TRBJ2-2; the D gene is possibly TRBD2 (6 bases). V was trimmed by 7 bases and J by 2 bases, leaving 14 bases between them. The CDR3 is 15 amino acids. Germline V CDR1 and CDR2: LNHDA, SQIVND (reference sequence). CDR3 loop: CASMVMGGNTGELFF. Here the CDR3 DNA reads TGTGCCAGTATGGTCATGGGGGGAAACACCGGGGAGCTGTTTTTT.

This clonotype has ten or more counts. This chain links TRBV7-8 with TRBJ2-2, with D hard to call. The CDR3 consists of 13 residues. The germline CDR1 and CDR2 sequences are SGHVS and FQNEAQ. The germline V and J ends were trimmed by 5 bases and 6 bases, with 10 bases remaining between them. As DNA, the CDR3 is TGTGCCAGCAGCCCCTCCCCAGCCGGGGAGCTGTTTTTT. Translated: CASSPSPAGELFF.

In regard to this clonotype: At one of its ends the junction is not consistent with the germline gene, which may arise from a read error. The V gene is TRBV10-2, the J gene TRBJ1-1; D possibly corresponds to TRBD1 (6 bases). Germline CDR1 WSHSY, CDR2 SAAADI. The CDR3 covers 14 residues. CDR3 bases: TGCGCCAGCAGTGTCGCAGGGGTGAACGCTGAAGCTTTCTTT. It translates to CASSVAGVNAEAFF.